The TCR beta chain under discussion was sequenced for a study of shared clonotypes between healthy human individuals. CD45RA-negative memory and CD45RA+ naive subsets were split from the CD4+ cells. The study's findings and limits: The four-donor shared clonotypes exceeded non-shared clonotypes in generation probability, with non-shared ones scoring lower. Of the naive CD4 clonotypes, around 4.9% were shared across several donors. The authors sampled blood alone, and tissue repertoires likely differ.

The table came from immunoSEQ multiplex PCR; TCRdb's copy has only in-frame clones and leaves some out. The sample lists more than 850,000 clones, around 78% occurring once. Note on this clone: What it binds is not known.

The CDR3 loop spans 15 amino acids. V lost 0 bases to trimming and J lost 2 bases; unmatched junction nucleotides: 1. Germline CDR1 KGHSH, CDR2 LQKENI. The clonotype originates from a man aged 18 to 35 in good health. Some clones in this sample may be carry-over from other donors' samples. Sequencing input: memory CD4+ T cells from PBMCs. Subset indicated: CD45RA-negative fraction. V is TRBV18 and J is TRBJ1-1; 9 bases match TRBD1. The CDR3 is CASSPPDRGNTEAFF. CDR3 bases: TGTGCCAGCTCACCACCGGACAGGGGAAACACTGAAGCTTTCTTT.